This TCR beta chain was found in a study of shared clonotypes between healthy human individuals. Data came from immunoSEQ multiplex PCR; TCRdb stores just in-frame clones and leaves some out. The sample holds some 470,000 clones; 76% are singletons and the top ten take 10% to 15%. There were no recent acute infections or vaccinations among the donors, who were healthy HIV-negative adults. Study-wide findings and caveats: Investigators expected sequencing depth to affect clonotype sharing among donors.

CDR1 SGHTA and CDR2 FQGNSA come from the germline V gene. The CDR3 runs 16 residues. The V and J ends lost 5 bases and 3 bases respectively, with 17 bases between them. This clone has only one observation. Its antigen remains unknown. The sample holds other DNA sequences that translate to the same CDR3. The chain is built from TRBV7-2 and TRBJ2-1, with D perhaps assigned TRBD1 or TRBD2 (5 bases each). Material: PBMCs. This receptor was taken from a middle-aged woman in good health. Some clones in this sample may be carry-over from other donors' samples. The CDR3 DNA is TGTGCCAGCAGCCGCGCCAGGGTGGCGGGCTACAATGAGCAGTTCTTC. Translating gives CASSRARVAGYNEQFF.